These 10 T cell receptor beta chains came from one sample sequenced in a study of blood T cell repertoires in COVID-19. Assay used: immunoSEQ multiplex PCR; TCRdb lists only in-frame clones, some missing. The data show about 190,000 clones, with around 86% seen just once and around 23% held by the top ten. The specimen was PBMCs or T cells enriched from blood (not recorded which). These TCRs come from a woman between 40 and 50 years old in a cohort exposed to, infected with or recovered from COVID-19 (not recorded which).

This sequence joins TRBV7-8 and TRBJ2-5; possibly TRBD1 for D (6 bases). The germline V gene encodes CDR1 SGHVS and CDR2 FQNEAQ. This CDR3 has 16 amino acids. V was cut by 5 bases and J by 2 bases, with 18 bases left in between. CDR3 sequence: CASSHLSAGAQETQYF. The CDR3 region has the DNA TGTGCCAGCAGCCACTTATCGGCAGGGGCTCAAGAGACCCAGTACTTC.

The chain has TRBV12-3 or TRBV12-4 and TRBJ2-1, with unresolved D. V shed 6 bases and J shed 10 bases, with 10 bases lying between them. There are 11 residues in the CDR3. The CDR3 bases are TGTGCCAGCAGCACACTACTAGAGCAGTTCTTC. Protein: CASSTLLEQFF.

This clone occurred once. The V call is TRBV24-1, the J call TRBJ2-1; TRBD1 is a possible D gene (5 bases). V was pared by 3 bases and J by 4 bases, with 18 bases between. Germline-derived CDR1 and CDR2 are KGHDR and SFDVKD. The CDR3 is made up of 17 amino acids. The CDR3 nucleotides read TGTGCCACCAGTGATCCAAAAAGGGGCGCGATATACAATGAGCAGTTCTTC. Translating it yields CATSDPKRGAIYNEQFF.

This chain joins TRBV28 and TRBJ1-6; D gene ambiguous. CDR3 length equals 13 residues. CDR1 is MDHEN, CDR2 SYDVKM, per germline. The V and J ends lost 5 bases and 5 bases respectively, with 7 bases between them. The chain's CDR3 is CASSQQNNSPLHF. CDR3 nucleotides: TGTGCCAGCAGTCAACAGAATAATTCACCCCTCCACTTT.

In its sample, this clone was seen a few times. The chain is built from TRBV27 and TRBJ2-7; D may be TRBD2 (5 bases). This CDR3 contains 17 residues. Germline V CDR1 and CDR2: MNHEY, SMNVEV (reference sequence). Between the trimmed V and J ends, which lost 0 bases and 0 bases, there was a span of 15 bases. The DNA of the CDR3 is TGTGCCAGCAGTTTATCAGGGCGGGTTTCGGTCTCCTACGAGCAGTACTTC. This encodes CASSLSGRVSVSYEQYF.

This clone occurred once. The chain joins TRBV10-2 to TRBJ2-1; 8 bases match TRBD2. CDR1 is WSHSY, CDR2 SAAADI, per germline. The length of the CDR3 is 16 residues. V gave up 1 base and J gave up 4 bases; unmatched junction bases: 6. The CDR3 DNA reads TGCGCCAGCAGTGAGTTAGCGGGGCGAACGTACAATGAGCAGTTCTTC. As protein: CASSELAGRTYNEQFF.

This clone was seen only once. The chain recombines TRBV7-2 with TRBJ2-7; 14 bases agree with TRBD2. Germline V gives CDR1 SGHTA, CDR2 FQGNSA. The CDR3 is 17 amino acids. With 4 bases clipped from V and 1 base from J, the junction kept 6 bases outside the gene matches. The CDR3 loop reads CASSSYGTSGSSYEQYF. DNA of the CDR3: TGTGCCAGCAGCTCCTACGGGACTAGCGGGAGTTCCTACGAGCAGTACTTC.

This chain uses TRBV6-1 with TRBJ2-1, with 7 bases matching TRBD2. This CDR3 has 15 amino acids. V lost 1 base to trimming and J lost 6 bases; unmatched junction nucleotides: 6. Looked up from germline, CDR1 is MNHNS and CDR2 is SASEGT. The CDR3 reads CASSEGAGLFNEQFF. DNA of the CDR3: TGTGCCAGCAGTGAAGGAGCGGGATTGTTCAATGAGCAGTTCTTC.

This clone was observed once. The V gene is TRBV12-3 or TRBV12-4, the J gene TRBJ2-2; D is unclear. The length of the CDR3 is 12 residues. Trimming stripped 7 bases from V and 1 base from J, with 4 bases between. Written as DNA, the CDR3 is TGTGCCAGCACCGTGAACACCGGGGAGCTGTTTTTT. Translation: CASTVNTGELFF.

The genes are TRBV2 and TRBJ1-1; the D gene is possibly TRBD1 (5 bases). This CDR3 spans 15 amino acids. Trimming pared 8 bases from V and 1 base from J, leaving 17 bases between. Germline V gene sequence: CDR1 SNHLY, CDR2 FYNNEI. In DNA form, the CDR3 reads TGTGCCAGCCAGTTGGGGCGGCGAGAGAACACTGAAGCTTTCTTT. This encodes CASQLGRRENTEAFF.